This T cell receptor (beta chain) was captured by sequencing in a study of T cell responses to AZD1222 COVID-19 vaccine. Turning to this clone: Germline and junction disagree at one end, which may indicate a read error.

The CDR3 is made up of 18 amino acids. CDR1 and CDR2 (germline): SGHRS, YFSETQ. Repertoires were generated with immunoSEQ multiplex PCR, while TCRdb's copy carries only in-frame clones and drops some. The sample records 150,000 to 200,000 clones, approximately 90% being singletons. The V gene is TRBV5-1, the J gene TRBJ2-3; 10 nucleotides agree with TRBD2. The source of this sequence is an adult in good health. The source material was peripheral blood, sampled on day 0 of AZD1222 vaccination. The CDR3 coding sequence is TGCGCCAGCAGTTTGGGTGCTAGCGGGGGTTCCGGATCAGGTACGCAGTATTTT. The encoded protein is CASSLGASGGSGSGTQYF.